Listed below are T cell receptor beta chains from one sample, sequenced in a study of identifying expanded T cells in peripheral blood. The table came from immunoSEQ multiplex PCR; TCRdb's copy has only in-frame clones and leaves some out. The data contain some 78,000 clones, roughly 84% of them singletons. The specimen was blood. The source of these receptors is a person aged 18 to 75 in good health. The CDR3 runs from the conserved cysteine through the conserved F or W. The order of the fields is J gene, V gene, CDR3 protein.

j_gene: TRBJ2-5; v_gene: TRBV30; CDR3aa: CAWSKGYSETQYF
j_gene: TRBJ2-4; v_gene: TRBV2; CDR3aa: CASRGTSGRVIAKNIQYF
j_gene: TRBJ1-2; v_gene: TRBV27; CDR3aa: CASSKTGGRGYTF
j_gene: TRBJ2-2; v_gene: TRBV30; CDR3aa: CAWGVGELFF
j_gene: TRBJ2-5; v_gene: TRBV9; CDR3aa: CASSVGATLAQETQYF
j_gene: TRBJ2-7; v_gene: TRBV18; CDR3aa: CASSQTGRSYEQYF
j_gene: TRBJ2-1; v_gene: TRBV21-1; CDR3aa: CVSDSPYNEQFF
j_gene: TRBJ2-5; v_gene: TRBV9; CDR3aa: CASSVANTGGETQYF
j_gene: TRBJ1-4; v_gene: TRBV6-5; CDR3aa: CASRAGGNEKLFF
j_gene: TRBJ1-5; v_gene: TRBV7-9; CDR3aa: CASSGSNQPQHF
j_gene: NA; v_gene: TRBV7-2; CDR3aa: CASSVGLAGYEQYF
j_gene: TRBJ2-7; v_gene: TRBV6-1; CDR3aa: CASRGGFYEQYF
j_gene: TRBJ2-7; v_gene: TRBV6-1; CDR3aa: CASSGPGIYEQYF
j_gene: TRBJ2-7; v_gene: TRBV9; CDR3aa: CASSVVGENGEQYF
j_gene: TRBJ2-5; v_gene: TRBV7-2; CDR3aa: CASTSLAGLQETQYF
j_gene: TRBJ2-6; v_gene: TRBV6-4; CDR3aa: CASSDSSTGANVLTF
j_gene: TRBJ2-3; v_gene: TRBV28; CDR3aa: CASSSSPSREGQYF
j_gene: TRBJ1-2; v_gene: TRBV18; CDR3aa: CASSPGQGRLGNYGYTF
j_gene: TRBJ1-1; v_gene: TRBV5-1; CDR3aa: CASSPGAGVNTEAFF
j_gene: TRBJ2-6; v_gene: TRBV11-2; CDR3aa: CASSFSYSGANVLTF
j_gene: TRBJ2-7; v_gene: TRBV2; CDR3aa: CASRRVAGVYEQYF
j_gene: TRBJ1-5; v_gene: TRBV2; CDR3aa: CASSGTWNRDPGQPQHF
j_gene: TRBJ2-7; v_gene: TRBV7-9; CDR3aa: CASSLGLVSEQYF
j_gene: TRBJ1-2; v_gene: TRBV27; CDR3aa: CASSLRQGFYGYTF
j_gene: TRBJ1-1; v_gene: TRBV28; CDR3aa: CASRTGDEAFF
j_gene: TRBJ2-1; v_gene: TRBV29-1; CDR3aa: CSVVPELAVYNEQFF
j_gene: TRBJ2-1; v_gene: TRBV11-3; CDR3aa: CASSLEASGLREQFF
j_gene: TRBJ1-5; v_gene: TRBV19; CDR3aa: CASSIGGNSNQPQHF
j_gene: TRBJ2-7; v_gene: TRBV28; CDR3aa: CASSLLGSLVYF
j_gene: TRBJ2-1; v_gene: TRBV10-3; CDR3aa: CAISEEGGTNEQFF
j_gene: TRBJ1-4; v_gene: TRBV6-1; CDR3aa: CASSEPGSEKLFF
j_gene: TRBJ2-3; v_gene: TRBV25-1; CDR3aa: CASSELGTGFPDTQYF